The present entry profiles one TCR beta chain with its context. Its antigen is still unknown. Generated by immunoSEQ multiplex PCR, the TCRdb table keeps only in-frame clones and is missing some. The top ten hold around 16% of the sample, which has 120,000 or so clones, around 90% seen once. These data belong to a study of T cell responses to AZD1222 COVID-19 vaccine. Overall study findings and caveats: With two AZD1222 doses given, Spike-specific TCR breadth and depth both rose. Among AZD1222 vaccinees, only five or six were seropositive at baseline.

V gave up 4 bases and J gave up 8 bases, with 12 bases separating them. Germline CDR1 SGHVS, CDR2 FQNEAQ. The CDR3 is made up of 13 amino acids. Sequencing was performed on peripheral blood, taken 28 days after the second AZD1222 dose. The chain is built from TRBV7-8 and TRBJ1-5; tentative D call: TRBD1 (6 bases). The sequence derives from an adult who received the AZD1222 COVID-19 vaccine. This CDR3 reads CASSSAPGEPQHF. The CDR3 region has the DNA TGTGCCAGCAGCTCCGCCCCAGGGGAGCCCCAGCATTTT.